These T cell receptor beta chains were read from a single sample in a study of T-cell reconstitution after alpha-beta-depleted transplantation in children. TCRdb passed the PCR reads through MiXCR, listing each CDR3 protein once. The sample shows about 540,000 distinct CDR3 sequences, 25% to 30% of them seen only once. The material was PBMCs, obtained before TCRalphabeta/CD19-depleted stem cell transplant. These receptors were obtained from a boy younger than two with Wiskott-Aldrich syndrome, due to receive a stem cell transplant. Both conserved end residues are part of each CDR3. D genes are given only for firm matches. The size entry is marked missing in some rows and otherwise reads once, few, many or a size class.

CDR3 DNA: TGCGCCAGCAGCTTGGATTTGGAGACCCAGTACTTC
CDR3 protein: CASSLDLETQYF
clone size: many
D gene: -
V gene: TRBV5-1
J gene: TRBJ2-5

CDR3 DNA: TGTGCCAGCAGTTTCAACCCGACAGGGATTCAGAGAAAACTGTTTTTT
CDR3 protein: CASSFNPTGIQRKLFF
clone size: -
D gene: TRBD1
V gene: TRBV12-3/TRBV12-4
J gene: TRBJ1-4

CDR3 DNA: TGTGCCATCGGTGTCGCCGGCATAAACTACGAGCAGTACTTC
CDR3 protein: CAIGVAGINYEQYF
clone size: many
D gene: -
V gene: TRBV10-3
J gene: TRBJ2-7

CDR3 DNA: TGTGCCAGCAGTTTGAGGACTAGCGGGCCCTCCAATGAGCAGTTCTTC
CDR3 protein: CASSLRTSGPSNEQFF
clone size: once
D gene: TRBD2
V gene: TRBV27
J gene: TRBJ2-1

CDR3 DNA: TGCGCCAGCAGCTTGGGTCAGATCACAGATACGCAGTATTTT
CDR3 protein: CASSLGQITDTQYF
clone size: few
D gene: -
V gene: TRBV5-1
J gene: TRBJ2-3

CDR3 DNA: TGTGCCAGCAGTTACACCGGGACAAGAAGCACAGATACGCAGTATTTT
CDR3 protein: CASSYTGTRSTDTQYF
clone size: -
D gene: -
V gene: TRBV5-6
J gene: TRBJ2-3

CDR3 DNA: TGCAGCGTTGCTAAAGCGGGAGGGAAAGCAGATACGCAGTATTTT
CDR3 protein: CSVAKAGGKADTQYF
clone size: -
D gene: TRBD2
V gene: TRBV29-1
J gene: TRBJ2-3

CDR3 DNA: TGTGCCAGCAGCCGGTCAGGGGGTCGTTACGAGCAGTACTTC
CDR3 protein: CASSRSGGRYEQYF
clone size: few
D gene: TRBD1
V gene: TRBV12-3/TRBV12-4
J gene: TRBJ2-7

CDR3 DNA: TGTGCCAGCAGCTTATGGCTAGCGGGGACCGGGGAGCTGTTTTTT
CDR3 protein: CASSLWLAGTGELFF
clone size: -
D gene: TRBD2
V gene: TRBV7-9
J gene: TRBJ2-2

CDR3 DNA: TGTGCCAGCAGCTCACAGGGAAATAACAATGAGCAGTTCTTC
CDR3 protein: CASSSQGNNNEQFF
clone size: few
D gene: -
V gene: TRBV9
J gene: TRBJ2-1